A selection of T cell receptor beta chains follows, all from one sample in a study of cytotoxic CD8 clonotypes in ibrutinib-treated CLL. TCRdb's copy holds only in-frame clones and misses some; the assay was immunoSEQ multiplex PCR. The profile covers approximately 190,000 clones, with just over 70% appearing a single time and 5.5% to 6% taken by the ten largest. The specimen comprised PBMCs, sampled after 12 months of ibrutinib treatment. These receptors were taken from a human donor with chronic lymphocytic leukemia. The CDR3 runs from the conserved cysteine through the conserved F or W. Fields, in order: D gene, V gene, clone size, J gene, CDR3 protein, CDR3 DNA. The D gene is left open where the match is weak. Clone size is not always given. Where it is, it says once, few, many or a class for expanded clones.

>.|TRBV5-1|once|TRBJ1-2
CASSSHYYGYTF
TGCGCCAGCAGCTCCCACTACTATGGCTACACCTTC
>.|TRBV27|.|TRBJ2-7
CASSPSHNGEQYF
TGTGCCAGCAGCCCCTCGCACAATGGCGAGCAGTACTTC
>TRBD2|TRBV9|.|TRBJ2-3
CASSAGGAWGGDTQYF
TGTGCCAGCAGCGCGGGGGGAGCATGGGGAGGAGATACGCAGTATTTT
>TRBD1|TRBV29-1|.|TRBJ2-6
CSDGQGFHSGANVLTF
TGCAGCGACGGACAGGGGTTCCACTCTGGGGCCAACGTCCTGACTTTC
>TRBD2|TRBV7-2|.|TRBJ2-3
CASSSRLAGRTDTQYF
TGTGCCAGCAGCTCCCGACTAGCGGGACGCACAGATACGCAGTATTTT
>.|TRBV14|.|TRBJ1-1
CASGRRNTEAFF
TGTGCCAGCGGGAGGAGGAACACTGAAGCTTTCTTT
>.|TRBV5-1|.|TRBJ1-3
CASSLDLRSGNTIYF
TGCGCCAGCAGCTTGGACCTACGCTCTGGAAACACCATATATTTT
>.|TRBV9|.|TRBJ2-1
CASSVGSGAYNEQFF
TGTGCCAGCAGCGTAGGGAGCGGAGCATACAATGAGCAGTTCTTC
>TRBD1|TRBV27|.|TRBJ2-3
CASSYLTGAGWTDTQYF
TGTGCCAGCAGTTATTTGACAGGGGCGGGTTGGACAGATACGCAGTATTTT
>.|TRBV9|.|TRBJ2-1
CASSGFGEQFF
TGTGCCAGCAGCGGGTTTGGTGAGCAGTTCTTC